The clone carrying this T cell receptor beta chain was detected many times. Antigen unknown. Methods described previously, with TCR primers listed, were used for bulk TCR libraries. Using its own MiXCR run on the PCR reads, TCRdb lists one record per CDR3 protein. This table holds about 640,000 distinct CDR3 sequences, just under 20% found once. The entry originates in a study of molecular identifiers for immune sequencing clone quantification. Libraries for naive CD8 T cells, which were made from roughly 21,000 to 960,000 sorted cells, drew on 10%, 30% or 50% of the RNA. Study-wide results and limits: One cell's worth of spiked Jurkat TCR RNA was reportedly detectable among 1 million or so naive cells. Over 99% of effector molecules, yet under 1% of naive-cell molecules, were held by clones above 20 RNA copies.

Trimming left V 3 bases short and J 1 base short, with 11 bases between. Germline V gene lookup returns CDR1 SGHRS and CDR2 YFSETQ. This CDR3 is 14 amino acids long. The specimen sequenced was naive CD8+ T cells from blood, with Jurkat cell RNA spiked in. Stated subset: FACS-sorted CD8+CD4-CCR7+CD45RA+ naive T cells. The chain has TRBV5-1 and TRBJ2-7; D not certain. The clonotype comes from a human donor in good health. Some libraries in this study had Jurkat cell RNA spiked in. The CDR3 loop reads CASSSVTASYEQYF. The CDR3 DNA reads as TGCGCCAGCAGCTCCGTAACAGCTTCCTACGAGCAGTACTTC.